Listed here are 12 T cell receptor beta chains from one sample, sequenced in a study of blood T cell repertoires in COVID-19. The table came from immunoSEQ multiplex PCR; TCRdb's copy has only in-frame clones and leaves some out. The sample records 50,000 or so clones, 70% to 85% being singletons. Sequenced sample: peripheral blood. The receptor set was obtained from a man older than 75 with COVID-19, enrolled during active disease.

The V and J genes are TRBV3-1 (or the pseudogene TRBV3-2) and TRBJ2-2; no clear D. Germline CDR1 reads LGHDT; CDR2 reads YNNKEL (reference sequence). This CDR3 has 13 amino acids. The V end was cut by 1 base, the J end by 4 bases, with 4 bases between. The CDR3 spells CASSQVFTGELFF. CDR3 sequence (DNA): TGTGCCAGCAGCCAAGTATTCACCGGGGAGCTGTTTTTT.

The rearrangement links TRBV7-2 to TRBJ2-2; TRBD2 matches 7 bases. After removal of 2 bases from V and 6 bases from J, the junction contained 9 bases not matched to a gene. The CDR3 runs to 16 residues. Looked up from germline, CDR1 is SGHTA and CDR2 is FQGNSA. The CDR3 coding sequence is TGTGCCAGCAGCTTATCCAGCGGGGTCATGGCCGGGGAGCTGTTTTTT. Its translation: CASSLSSGVMAGELFF.

The rearrangement joins TRBV7-2 to TRBJ1-4; maybe TRBD1 (6 bases). From germline, CDR1 is SGHTA and CDR2 FQGNSA. The CDR3 is 14 residues long. Deletions cut 1 base from V and 8 bases from J, with 11 bases between. DNA of the CDR3: TGTGCCAGCAGCTTAGGCAGGGGAAGGGAAAAACTGTTTTTT. Encoded protein: CASSLGRGREKLFF.

The CDR3 protein is CASSLTRGQGTEAFF. Written as DNA, the CDR3 is TGTGCCAGCAGCCTTACCCGAGGGCAGGGGACTGAAGCTTTCTTT. The chain is built from TRBV7-9 and TRBJ1-1; the D gene is possibly TRBD1 (6 bases). V was pared by 5 bases and J by 5 bases, with 18 bases between. Per the germline V gene, CDR1 is SEHNR and CDR2 is FQNEAQ (reference sequence). The CDR3 has 15 amino acids.

This chain joins TRBV28 and TRBJ1-2; TRBD1 matches 7 bases. The CDR3 loop spans 12 amino acids. CDR1 and CDR2 (germline): MDHEN, SYDVKM. V trimming: 4 bases; J trimming: 4 bases; junction bases outside the gene matches: 0. For the CDR3, the DNA is TGTGCCAGCAGTTGGGACAGCTATGGCTACACCTTC. Translated: CASSWDSYGYTF.

The gene calls are TRBV19 and TRBJ1-2, with 7 bases aligning to TRBD1. This CDR3 spans 15 amino acids. The V and J ends lost 1 base and 6 bases, in that order; junction bases with no gene match: 8. Germline V lookup: CDR1 LNHDA, CDR2 SQIVND (reference sequence). This chain's CDR3 is CASSIAQTGLHGYTF. CDR3 bases: TGTGCCAGTAGTATAGCTCAGACAGGGTTACATGGCTACACCTTC.

This clone has more than one count but fewer than ten. The chain has TRBV9 and TRBJ2-3, with 11 nucleotides matching TRBD2. CDR1 is SGDLS, CDR2 YYNGEE, per germline. There are 18 residues in the CDR3. V lost 0 bases to trimming and J lost 6 bases; unmatched junction nucleotides: 12. The CDR3: CASSVEGRASGGHDTQYF. CDR3 nucleotides: TGTGCCAGCAGCGTAGAAGGTCGGGCTAGCGGGGGGCACGATACGCAGTATTTT.

The chain links TRBV29-1 to TRBJ1-5; 8 bases fit TRBD1. The trim removed 0 bases at V and 6 bases at J, leaving 1 base unmatched. The CDR3 has 13 amino acids. The germline CDR1 and CDR2 sequences are SQVTM and ANQGSEA. The CDR3, as DNA: TGCAGCGTTGAAGAAACAGGGGGTCAGCCCCAGCATTTT. Its translation: CSVEETGGQPQHF.

The chain recombines TRBV7-2 with TRBJ2-7, with a tentative D call TRBD2 (7 bases). V lost 2 bases, J lost 1 base, and 12 bases lay in between. This CDR3 region has 15 residues. Germline V CDR1 and CDR2: SGHTA, FQGNSA. This CDR3 is CASSLRGGSSYEQYF. DNA for the CDR3: TGTGCCAGCAGCTTAAGGGGGGGGTCGTCCTACGAGCAGTACTTC.

The V gene is TRBV25-1, the J gene TRBJ1-1; 8 positions agree with TRBD1. J lost 1 base, V lost 3 bases, and 4 bases had no gene match. Per the germline V gene, CDR1 is MGHDK and CDR2 is SYGVNS. This CDR3 region has 15 residues. This CDR3 is CASSEGGQANTEAFF. In DNA form, the CDR3 reads TGTGCCAGCAGTGAGGGGGGACAGGCGAACACTGAAGCTTTCTTT.

The gene calls are TRBV6-5 and TRBJ2-1; 9 bases are a match to TRBD1. Germline loops: CDR1 MNHEY, CDR2 SVGAGI. The J segment lost 10 bases and the V segment lost 4 bases, leaving 11 bases of the junction unmatched. The CDR3 runs to 15 residues. The CDR3 protein is CASSLQGARGLEQFF. CDR3 sequence (DNA): TGTGCCAGCAGTTTACAGGGGGCCCGAGGGTTGGAGCAGTTCTTC.

The genes are TRBV12-3 or TRBV12-4 and TRBJ1-2; unclear D gene. The germline V and J ends were trimmed by 6 bases and 6 bases, with 14 bases remaining between them. The CDR3 sequence is 13 residues long. The chain's CDR3 is CASRSSGRDGYTF. Written as DNA, the CDR3 is TGTGCCAGCAGATCATCTGGGAGGGATGGCTACACCTTC.